These 8 T cell receptor beta chains came from one sample sequenced in a study of monozygotic twins with inflammatory bowel disease. From the 5' RACE reads, TCRdb lists one entry per CDR3 protein and no DNA. The sample table includes around 370,000 distinct CDR3 sequences. Source material: blood. The receptors originated from a human donor with ulcerative colitis or Crohn's disease, or a healthy co-twin of an affected twin (not recorded which).

The rearrangement links TRBV19 to TRBJ2-3; the D call of TRBD1 rests on TCRdb alone, since no DNA is present to check it. Germline V gives CDR1 LNHDA, CDR2 SQIVND (reference sequence). The CDR3 sequence is 16 residues long. The CDR3 protein is CASSIDGQGRTDTQYF.

This rearrangement joins TRBV12-3 or TRBV12-4 to TRBJ1-2. This CDR3 region has 13 residues. CDR3 sequence reads: CASSLGQSSGYTF.

This sequence joins TRBV2 and TRBJ2-5; TCRdb selects TRBD2, and the lack of DNA leaves this call unchecked. The CDR3 contains 16 residues. CDR1 is SNHLY, CDR2 FYNNEI, per germline. CDR3 in amino acids: CASRNGLAGGQETQYF. The full variable domain, with the rest looked up from reference TRBV2 and TRBJ2-5, is EPEVTQTPSHQVTQMGQEVILRCVPISNHLYFYWYRQILGQKVEFLVSFYNNEISEKSEIFDDQFSVERPDGSNFTLKIRSTKLEDSAMYFCASRNGLAGGQETQYFGPGTRLLVL.

The genes are TRBV11-3 and TRBJ2-3; no DNA is available, so the TRBD1 call from TCRdb remains unchecked. Germline CDR1 and CDR2: SGHNT and YENEEA. The CDR3 runs to 14 residues. The CDR3 is CASSSGQGRDTQYF.

This sequence joins TRBV6-2 or TRBV6-3 and TRBJ1-5; the TCRdb D gene call, TRBD1, has no DNA to confirm it. This CDR3 spans 14 amino acids. Per the germline V gene, CDR1 is MNHEY and CDR2 is SVGEGT. CDR3 protein: CASSPWDGNQPQHF.

This rearrangement joins TRBV2 to TRBJ2-4; TCRdb's D call, TRBD1, is unchecked because there is no DNA. The CDR3 is made up of 13 amino acids. Germline values: CDR1 SNHLY, CDR2 FYNNEI. CDR3 loop: CASSEGGENIQYF.

The CDR3 loop is CASSLGGAGGLDTQYF. V and J are TRBV7-2 and TRBJ2-3; TCRdb designates TRBD2, a call that cannot be tested without DNA. The CDR3 contains 16 residues. The germline CDR1 and CDR2 sequences are SGHTA and FQGNSA.

This chain uses TRBV12-3 or TRBV12-4 with TRBJ1-2; TCRdb proposes TRBD1, but this gene call is untestable without DNA. The CDR3 loop spans 15 amino acids. CDR3: CASSPFRDMMRGYTF.